This is a list of T cell receptor beta chains from one sample in a study of blood T cell repertoires in COVID-19. The method was immunoSEQ multiplex PCR; TCRdb's version includes in-frame clones alone and lacks a portion of them. The table has under 150,000 clones, around three quarters seen once; the top ten hold about 4%. Sequences were obtained from peripheral blood. Every receptor here comes from a woman of 80 years or more with acute or convalescent COVID-19. Each CDR3 is given with its conserved first and last residue. The order of the fields is J gene, D gene, V gene, clone size, CDR3 protein, CDR3 DNA. The D gene is left open where the match is weak. Clone size, where shown, is once, few, many, or a class for clones that have expanded.

TRBJ2-5	.	TRBV7-9	.	CASSPTGQIRGETQYF	TGTGCCAGCAGCCCCACGGGACAGATCCGGGGGGAGACCCAGTACTTC
TRBJ1-2	.	TRBV7-2	.	CASSSTAGSTVYGYTF	TGTGCCAGCAGCTCTACAGCCGGGAGTACTGTCTATGGCTACACCTTC
TRBJ1-4	TRBD1	TRBV30	.	CAWSQGQGSEKLFF	TGTGCCTGGAGTCAAGGACAGGGGAGCGAAAAACTGTTTTTT
TRBJ1-2	.	TRBV2	.	CASSEALAGTF	TGTGCCAGCAGTGAGGCCTTGGCTGGCACCTTC
TRBJ2-7	.	TRBV7-8	once	CASSQQEYEQYF	TGTGCCAGCAGCCAACAGGAATACGAGCAGTACTTC
TRBJ1-6	TRBD1	TRBV18	.	CASSPQGENSPLHF	TGTGCCAGCTCACCTCAGGGGGAAAATTCACCCCTCCACTTT
TRBJ1-2	.	TRBV7-8	.	CASSLTRDPYGYTF	TGTGCCAGCAGCCTAACCAGGGATCCCTATGGCTACACCTTC
TRBJ1-3	TRBD1	TRBV30	.	CAWSANRGGNTIYF	TGTGCCTGGAGTGCCAACAGGGGTGGAAACACCATATATTTT
TRBJ2-1	TRBD1	TRBV7-9	.	CASSFSDRGVYNEQFF	TGTGCCAGCAGCTTTTCGGACAGGGGCGTCTACAATGAGCAGTTCTTC
TRBJ2-1	TRBD2	TRBV2	few	CASSAGLAAYNEQFF	TGTGCCAGCAGCGCCGGACTAGCGGCATACAATGAGCAGTTCTTC
TRBJ2-3	.	TRBV2	few	CASSEITRTDTQYF	TGTGCCAGCAGTGAAATTACTAGGACAGATACGCAGTATTTT
TRBJ1-6	TRBD1	TRBV3-1/TRBV3-2	.	CASSRPGTGGTPLHF	TGTGCCAGCAGCCGCCCCGGGACAGGGGGCACACCCCTCCACTTT
TRBJ2-7	TRBD1	TRBV6-2/TRBV6-3	.	CASSPGDRGVREQYF	TGTGCCAGCAGTCCCGGGGACAGGGGGGTCCGGGAGCAGTACTTC
TRBJ1-6	.	TRBV11-2	few	CASSWGRAENSPLHF	TGTGCCAGCAGCTGGGGCCGAGCAGAGAATTCACCCCTCCACTTT
TRBJ2-7	TRBD1	TRBV28	few	CASSLLGTGIYEQYF	TGTGCCAGCAGTTTATTGGGGACAGGGATCTACGAGCAGTACTTC
TRBJ1-3	TRBD1	TRBV7-6	.	CASSAIQGDTIYF	TGTGCCAGCAGCGCAATACAGGGGGACACCATATATTTT
TRBJ1-2	TRBD1	TRBV5-5	.	CASREGAAYGYTF	TGTGCCAGCAGGGAGGGGGCAGCCTATGGCTACACCTTC
TRBJ2-5	.	TRBV5-1	once	CASSFNTQETQYF	TGCGCCAGCAGCTTTAACACCCAAGAGACCCAGTACTTC
TRBJ1-2	TRBD1	TRBV9	.	CASSVGSRQGLFYGYTF	TGTGCCAGCAGCGTAGGCAGTAGACAGGGGCTTTTCTATGGCTACACCTTC
TRBJ1-3	.	TRBV6-2/TRBV6-3	.	CASSRPENTIYF	TGTGCCAGCAGCCGCCCGGAGAACACCATATATTTT
TRBJ1-3	.	TRBV23-1	.	CASSQSRSGNTIYF	TGCGCCAGCAGTCAATCGCGCTCTGGAAACACCATATATTTT
TRBJ1-5	.	TRBV6-1	.	CASSDRLFSNQPQHF	TGTGCCAGCAGTGATCGACTCTTTAGCAATCAGCCCCAGCATTTT
TRBJ2-7	TRBD1	TRBV5-1	.	CASSPGTGGREQYF	TGCGCCAGCAGCCCCGGGACAGGGGGGCGCGAGCAGTACTTC
TRBJ1-4	.	TRBV6-6	few	CASSLNRVGDEKLFF	TGTGCCAGCAGTCTGAACAGGGTGGGCGATGAAAAACTGTTTTTT
TRBJ2-1	TRBD1	TRBV7-9	.	CASSLQRGRGRQQFF	TGTGCCAGCAGCTTACAAAGGGGCAGGGGGCGCCAGCAGTTCTTC
TRBJ1-2	.	TRBV7-2	.	CASSLWTESYGYTF	TGTGCCAGCAGCCTGTGGACAGAATCCTATGGCTACACCTTC
TRBJ1-1	TRBD1	TRBV18	.	CASSPVQGARTEAFF	TGTGCCAGCTCACCAGTGCAGGGGGCGAGGACTGAAGCTTTCTTT
TRBJ2-1	TRBD2	TRBV28	.	CASSVQIAGRDNEQFF	TGTGCCAGCAGTGTCCAAATAGCGGGAAGGGACAATGAGCAGTTCTTC
TRBJ1-1	.	TRBV9	few	CASSVAGIGEAFF	TGTGCCAGCAGCGTTGCAGGAATTGGTGAAGCTTTCTTT
TRBJ1-2	.	TRBV7-2	few	CASSLSPGQNYGYTF	TGTGCCAGCAGCCTCTCCCCCGGACAGAACTATGGCTACACCTTC
TRBJ2-3	.	TRBV3-1/TRBV3-2	.	CASSQDIALNTQYF	TGTGCCAGCAGCCAAGATATAGCCCTAAATACGCAGTATTTT
TRBJ1-4	.	TRBV6-5	.	CASSYSGGGRDEKLFF	TGTGCCAGCAGTTACTCTGGGGGCGGGAGGGATGAAAAACTGTTTTTT
TRBJ1-6	.	TRBV7-8	.	CASSLALSGEAGDSPLHF	TGTGCCAGCAGCTTAGCGCTAAGTGGGGAGGCCGGAGATTCACCCCTCCACTTT
TRBJ1-2	TRBD1	TRBV10-3	once	CAISESRGRTDGYTF	TGTGCCATCAGTGAGTCCAGGGGGCGCACCGATGGCTACACCTTC
TRBJ1-1	TRBD1	TRBV11-2	.	CASSYNQGANAEAFF	TGTGCCAGCAGCTATAACCAGGGGGCTAACGCTGAAGCTTTCTTT
TRBJ1-2	TRBD1	TRBV9	.	CASSLDHGAGTGGYTF	TGTGCCAGCAGCCTCGACCACGGGGCCGGGACAGGGGGCTACACCTTC
TRBJ1-1	.	TRBV29-1	.	CSVEEAGGRNLF	TGCAGCGTTGAAGAGGCGGGAGGAAGGAATCTCTTT
TRBJ1-5	.	TRBV28	few	CASSSPMKPQHF	TGTGCCAGCAGTTCGCCTATGAAGCCCCAGCATTTT
TRBJ1-5	.	TRBV28	.	CASKYSNQPQHF	TGTGCCAGCAAATATAGCAATCAGCCCCAGCATTTT
TRBJ2-7	.	TRBV6-2/TRBV6-3	few	CASSYSVSRDSYEQYF	TGTGCCAGCAGTTACAGCGTCTCACGGGACTCCTACGAGCAGTACTTC
TRBJ1-6	.	TRBV30	.	CAWSVRRGSSYNSPLHF	TGTGCCTGGAGTGTACGCCGGGGGAGCTCCTATAATTCACCCCTCCACTTT
TRBJ1-5	.	TRBV4-3	.	CASSQEWRQGNQPQHF	TGCGCCAGCAGCCAAGAGTGGCGGCAGGGGAATCAGCCCCAGCATTTT
TRBJ1-3	.	TRBV6-5	.	CASRGTAEGTIYF	TGTGCCAGCAGGGGGACCGCGGAGGGCACCATATATTTT
TRBJ1-2	TRBD1	TRBV27	.	CASSQGAEGYTF	TGTGCCAGCAGCCAGGGGGCTGAAGGCTACACCTTC